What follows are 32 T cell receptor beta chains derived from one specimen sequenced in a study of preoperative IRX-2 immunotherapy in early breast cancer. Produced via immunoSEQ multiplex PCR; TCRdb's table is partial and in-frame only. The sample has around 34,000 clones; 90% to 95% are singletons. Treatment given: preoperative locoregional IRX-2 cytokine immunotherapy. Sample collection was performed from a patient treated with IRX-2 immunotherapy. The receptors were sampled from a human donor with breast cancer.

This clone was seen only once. In nucleotides, the CDR3 is TGTGCCAGCAGTACCCTAGCGGGAGTGGACGATGAGCAGTTCTTC. It yields the protein CASSTLAGVDDEQFF. The chain couples TRBV2 to TRBJ2-1, with 10 bases lining up with TRBD2. Germline V gene lookup returns CDR1 SNHLY and CDR2 FYNNEI. V lost 5 bases and J lost 8; bases outside the gene matches: 9. The CDR3 runs 15 residues.

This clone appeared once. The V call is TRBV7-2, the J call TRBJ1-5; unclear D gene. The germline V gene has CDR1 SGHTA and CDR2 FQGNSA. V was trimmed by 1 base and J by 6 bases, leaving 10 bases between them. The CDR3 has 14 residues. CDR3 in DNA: TGTGCCAGCAGCTTAGAACGGCGGACTCAGCCCCAGCATTTT. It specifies CASSLERRTQPQHF.

The CDR3 coding sequence is TGTGCCAGCAGTGCCGGGACAGGGGCCTTCTATGGCTACACCTTC. Its protein product is CASSAGTGAFYGYTF. The J gene is TRBJ1-2, the V gene TRBV6-1, with TRBD1 matching 10 bases. CDR3 size: 15 residues. Germline trimming cut 4 bases from V and 4 bases from J; bases unmatched to any gene: 6. The germline V gene has CDR1 MNHNS and CDR2 SASEGT.

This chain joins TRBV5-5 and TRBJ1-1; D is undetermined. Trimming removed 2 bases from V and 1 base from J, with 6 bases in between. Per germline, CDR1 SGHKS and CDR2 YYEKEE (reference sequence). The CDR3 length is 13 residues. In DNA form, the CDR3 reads TGTGCCAGCAGCTTAATAGAGAACACTGAAGCTTTCTTT. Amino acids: CASSLIENTEAFF.

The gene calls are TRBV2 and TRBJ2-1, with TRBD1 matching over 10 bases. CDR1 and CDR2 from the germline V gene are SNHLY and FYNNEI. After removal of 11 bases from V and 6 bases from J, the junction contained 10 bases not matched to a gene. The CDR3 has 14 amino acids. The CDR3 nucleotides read TGTGCCTGCCGGGGCGGGACAGGGGTCAATGAGCAGTTCTTC. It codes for CACRGGTGVNEQFF.

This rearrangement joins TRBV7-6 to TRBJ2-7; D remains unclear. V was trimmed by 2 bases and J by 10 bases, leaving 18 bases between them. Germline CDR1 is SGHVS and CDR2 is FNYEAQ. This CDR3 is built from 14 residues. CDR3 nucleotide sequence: TGTGCCAGCAGCTTATTAGCTGGGAAGGTAGATCAGTACTTC. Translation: CASSLLAGKVDQYF. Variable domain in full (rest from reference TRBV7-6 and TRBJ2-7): GAGVSQSPRYKVTKRGQDVALRCDPISGHVSLYWYRQALGQGPEFLTYFNYEAQQDKSGLPNDRFSAERPEGSISTLTIQRTEQRDSAMYRCASSLLAGKVDQYFGPGTRLTVT.

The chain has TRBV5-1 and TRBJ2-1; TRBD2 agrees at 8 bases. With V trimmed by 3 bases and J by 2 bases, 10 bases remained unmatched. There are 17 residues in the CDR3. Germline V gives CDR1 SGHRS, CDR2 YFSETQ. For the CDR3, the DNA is TGCGCCAGCAGCTCTGCAAGCGGGGGCTCAACCTACAATGAGCAGTTCTTC. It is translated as CASSSASGGSTYNEQFF.

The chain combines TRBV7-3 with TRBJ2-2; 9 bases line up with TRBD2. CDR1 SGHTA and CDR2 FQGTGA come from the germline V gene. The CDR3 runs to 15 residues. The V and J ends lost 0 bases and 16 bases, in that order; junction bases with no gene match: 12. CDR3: CASSLTASGDGRRFF. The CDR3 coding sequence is TGTGCCAGCAGCTTAACGGCTAGCGGGGACGGGCGGCGGTTTTTT.

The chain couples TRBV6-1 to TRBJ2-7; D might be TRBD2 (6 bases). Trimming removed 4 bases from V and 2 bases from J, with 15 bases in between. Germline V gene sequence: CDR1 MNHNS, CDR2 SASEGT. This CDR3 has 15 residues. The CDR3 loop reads CASSVTGTLAYEQYF. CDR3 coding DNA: TGTGCCAGCAGTGTCACCGGGACTCTAGCCTACGAGCAGTACTTC.

The CDR3 nucleotides read TGTGCCAGCCAAAAAATGGCAGGAACGGGGGAGACCCAGTACTTC. Its translation is CASQKMAGTGETQYF. The J gene is TRBJ2-5, the V gene TRBV6-4, with a tentative D call TRBD2 (5 bases). CDR1 is MRHNA, CDR2 SNTAGT, per germline. The V end was cut by 8 bases, the J end by 5 bases, with 21 bases between. The CDR3 covers 15 residues.

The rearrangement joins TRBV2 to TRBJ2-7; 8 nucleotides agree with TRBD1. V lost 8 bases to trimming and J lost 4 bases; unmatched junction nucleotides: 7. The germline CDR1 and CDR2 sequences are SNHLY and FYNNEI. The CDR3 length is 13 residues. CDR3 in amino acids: CASVRDRKYEQYF. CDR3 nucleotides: TGTGCCAGCGTGAGGGACAGGAAATACGAGCAGTACTTC.

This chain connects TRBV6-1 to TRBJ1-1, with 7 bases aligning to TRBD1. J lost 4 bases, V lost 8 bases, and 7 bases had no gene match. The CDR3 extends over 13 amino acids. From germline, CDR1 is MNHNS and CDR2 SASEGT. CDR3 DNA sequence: TGTGCCAGCTCTGAAAGACAGGGCACTGAAGCTTTCTTT. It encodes CASSERQGTEAFF.

The CDR3 region is CASSPLREPLFYNEQFF. DNA of the CDR3: TGTGCCAGCTCACCACTACGGGAACCCCTCTTCTACAATGAGCAGTTCTTC. The chain recombines TRBV18 with TRBJ2-1; D is perhaps TRBD2 (5 bases). Germline-derived CDR1 and CDR2 are KGHSH and LQKENI. The CDR3 is made up of 17 amino acids. V was trimmed by 1 base and J by 3 bases, leaving 16 bases between them.

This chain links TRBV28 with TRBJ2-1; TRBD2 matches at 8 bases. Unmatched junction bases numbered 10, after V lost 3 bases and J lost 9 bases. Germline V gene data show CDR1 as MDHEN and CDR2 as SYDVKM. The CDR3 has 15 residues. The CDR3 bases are TGTGCCAGCAGTTTGGTCGGGGGGGCCAGGAGTGAGCAGTTCTTC. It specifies CASSLVGGARSEQFF.

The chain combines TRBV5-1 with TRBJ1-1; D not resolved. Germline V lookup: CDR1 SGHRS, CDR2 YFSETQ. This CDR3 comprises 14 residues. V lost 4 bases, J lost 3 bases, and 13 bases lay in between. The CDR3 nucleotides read TGCGCCAGCAGCCCTACTTCTTGGGACACTGAAGCTTTCTTT. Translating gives CASSPTSWDTEAFF.

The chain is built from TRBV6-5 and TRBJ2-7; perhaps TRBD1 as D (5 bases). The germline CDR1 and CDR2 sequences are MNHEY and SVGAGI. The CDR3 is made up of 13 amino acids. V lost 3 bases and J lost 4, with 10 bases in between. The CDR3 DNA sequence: TGTGCCAGCAGTTATAGCAGGGTTTACGAGCAGTACTTC. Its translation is CASSYSRVYEQYF.

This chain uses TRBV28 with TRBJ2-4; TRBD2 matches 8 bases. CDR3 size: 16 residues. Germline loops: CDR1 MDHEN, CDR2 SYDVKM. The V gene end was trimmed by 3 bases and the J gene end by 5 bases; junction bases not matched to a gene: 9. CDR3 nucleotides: TGTGCCAGCAGTTTCGGACGGGGGGGGGTTGAAAACATTCAGTACTTC. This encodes CASSFGRGGVENIQYF. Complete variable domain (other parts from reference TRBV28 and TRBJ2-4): DVKVTQSSRYLVKRTGEKVFLECVQDMDHENMFWYRQDPGLGLRLIYFSYDVKMKEKGDIPEGYSVSREKKERFSLILESASTNQTSMYLCASSFGRGGVENIQYFGAGTRLSVL.

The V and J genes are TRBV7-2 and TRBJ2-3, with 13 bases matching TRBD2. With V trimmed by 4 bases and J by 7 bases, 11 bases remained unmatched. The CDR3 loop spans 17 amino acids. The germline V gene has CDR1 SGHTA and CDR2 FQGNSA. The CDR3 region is CASSSTSGRTDRYTQYF. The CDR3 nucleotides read TGTGCCAGCAGCTCGACTAGCGGGAGGACAGATAGATATACGCAGTATTTT.

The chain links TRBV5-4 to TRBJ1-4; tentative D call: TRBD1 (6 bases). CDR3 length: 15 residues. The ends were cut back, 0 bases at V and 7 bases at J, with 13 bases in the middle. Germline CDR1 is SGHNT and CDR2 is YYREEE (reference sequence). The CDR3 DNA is TGTGCCAGCAGCTTGGACGGACAGCTTGTTGAAAAACTGTTTTTT. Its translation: CASSLDGQLVEKLFF.

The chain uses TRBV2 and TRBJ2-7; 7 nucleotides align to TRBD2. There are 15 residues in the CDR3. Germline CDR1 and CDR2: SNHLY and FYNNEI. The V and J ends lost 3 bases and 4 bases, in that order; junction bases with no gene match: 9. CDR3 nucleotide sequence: TGTGCCAGCAGTGATGAGGGGCCCGGGAGGTACGAGCAGTACTTC. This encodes CASSDEGPGRYEQYF.

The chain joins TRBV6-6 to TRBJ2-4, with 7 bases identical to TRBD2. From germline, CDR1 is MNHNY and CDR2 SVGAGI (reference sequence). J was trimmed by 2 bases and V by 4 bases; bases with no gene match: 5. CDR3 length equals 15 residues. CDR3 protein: CASSFWGGTKNIQYF. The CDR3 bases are TGTGCCAGCAGTTTTTGGGGGGGGACCAAAAACATTCAGTACTTC.

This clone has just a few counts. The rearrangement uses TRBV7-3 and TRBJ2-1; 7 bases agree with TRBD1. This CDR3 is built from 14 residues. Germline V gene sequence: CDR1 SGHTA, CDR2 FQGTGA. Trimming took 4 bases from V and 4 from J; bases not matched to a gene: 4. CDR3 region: CASSSQGPYNEQFF. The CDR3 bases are TGTGCCAGCAGCTCACAGGGGCCATACAATGAGCAGTTCTTC. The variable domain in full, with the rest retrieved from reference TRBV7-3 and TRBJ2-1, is GAGVSQTPSNKVTEKGKYVELRCDPISGHTALYWYRQSLGQGPEFLIYFQGTGAADDSGLPNDRFFAVRPEGSVSTLKIQRTERGDSAVYLCASSSQGPYNEQFFGPGTRLTVL.

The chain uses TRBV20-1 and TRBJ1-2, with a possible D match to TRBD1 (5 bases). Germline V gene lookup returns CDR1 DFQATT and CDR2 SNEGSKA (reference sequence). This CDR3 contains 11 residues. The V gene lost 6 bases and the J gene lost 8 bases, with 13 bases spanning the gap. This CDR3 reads CSAPGTRGYTF. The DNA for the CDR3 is TGCAGTGCACCCGGGACTCGCGGCTACACCTTC.

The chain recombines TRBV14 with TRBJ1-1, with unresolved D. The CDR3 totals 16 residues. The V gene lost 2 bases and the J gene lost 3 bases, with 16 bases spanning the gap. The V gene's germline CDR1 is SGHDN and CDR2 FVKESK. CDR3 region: CASSQYGSGVDTEAFF. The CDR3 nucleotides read TGTGCCAGCAGCCAATACGGCTCCGGCGTGGACACTGAAGCTTTCTTT.

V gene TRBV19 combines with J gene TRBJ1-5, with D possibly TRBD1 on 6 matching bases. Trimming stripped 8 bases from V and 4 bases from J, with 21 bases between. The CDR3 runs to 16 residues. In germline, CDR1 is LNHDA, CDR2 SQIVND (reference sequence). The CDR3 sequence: CASVKTTGLGNQPQHF. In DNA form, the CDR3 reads TGTGCCAGTGTCAAGACTACAGGGTTGGGGAATCAGCCCCAGCATTTT.

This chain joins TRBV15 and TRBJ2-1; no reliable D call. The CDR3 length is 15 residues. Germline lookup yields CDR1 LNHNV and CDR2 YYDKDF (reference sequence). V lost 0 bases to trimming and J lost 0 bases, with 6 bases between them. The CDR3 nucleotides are TGTGCCACCAGCAGAGATGGTGGCTCCTACAATGAGCAGTTCTTC. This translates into CATSRDGGSYNEQFF.

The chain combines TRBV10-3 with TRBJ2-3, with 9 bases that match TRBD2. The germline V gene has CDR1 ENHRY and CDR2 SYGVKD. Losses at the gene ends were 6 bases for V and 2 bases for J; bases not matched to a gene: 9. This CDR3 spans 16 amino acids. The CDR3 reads CAISPQVAGVTDTQYF. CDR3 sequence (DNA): TGTGCCATCAGCCCCCAGGTAGCGGGAGTCACAGATACGCAGTATTTT.

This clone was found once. In DNA, the CDR3 is TGCGCCAGCAGCTTTAGCGGGGGGGGCACAGATACGCAGTATTTT. Protein sequence: CASSFSGGGTDTQYF. J is TRBJ2-3 and V is TRBV4-1, with 11 bases matching TRBD2. Trimming at V came to 5 bases and at J to 1 base, leaving 2 bases not matched to a gene. This CDR3 is 15 amino acids long. Per germline, CDR1 MGHRA and CDR2 YSYEKL.

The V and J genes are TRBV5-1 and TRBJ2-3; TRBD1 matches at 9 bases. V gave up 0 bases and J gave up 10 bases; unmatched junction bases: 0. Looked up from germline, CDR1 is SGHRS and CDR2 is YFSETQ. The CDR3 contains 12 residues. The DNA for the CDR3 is TGCGCCAGCAGCTTGGGGACAGGGGCGCAGTATTTT. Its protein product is CASSLGTGAQYF.

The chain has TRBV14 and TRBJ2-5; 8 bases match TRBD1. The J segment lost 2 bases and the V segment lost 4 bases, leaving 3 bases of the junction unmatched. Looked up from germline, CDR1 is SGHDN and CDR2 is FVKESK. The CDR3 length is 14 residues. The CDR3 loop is CASSRNRGQETQYF. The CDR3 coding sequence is TGTGCCAGCAGCCGTAACAGGGGGCAAGAGACCCAGTACTTC.

DNA of the CDR3: TGTGCCAGCAGCCCCCAGGGGACATATTACAATGAGCAGTTCTTC. Its translation: CASSPQGTYYNEQFF. The chain couples TRBV2 to TRBJ2-1; D is possibly TRBD1 (6 bases). Trimming left V 6 bases short and J 4 bases short, with 16 bases between. The CDR3 runs 15 residues. Per the germline V gene, CDR1 is SNHLY and CDR2 is FYNNEI.

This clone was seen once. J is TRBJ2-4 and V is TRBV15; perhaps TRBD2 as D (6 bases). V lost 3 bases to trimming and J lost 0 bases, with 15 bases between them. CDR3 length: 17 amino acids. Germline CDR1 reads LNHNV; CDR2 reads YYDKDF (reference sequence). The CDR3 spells CATSRPGTPLAKNIQYF. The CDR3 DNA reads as TGTGCCACCAGCAGGCCCGGGACTCCGCTAGCCAAAAACATTCAGTACTTC.